This passage covers 26 T cell receptor beta chains from one sample sequenced in a study of OX40 agonist ivuxolimab in advanced cancers. Profiled with immunoSEQ multiplex PCR; TCRdb holds only in-frame clones, not every one. The sample holds under 20,000 clones, less than 90% seen once. The sequences come from CD4+ or CD8+ T cells sorted from blood, collected in a trial of the OX40 agonist ivuxolimab. The source is an adult with an advanced solid tumor such as melanoma, head and neck, liver or kidney cancer.

In this sample, this clone turned up a few times. J is TRBJ1-1 and V is TRBV29-1, with D perhaps TRBD1 (5 bases). CDR1 is SQVTM and CDR2 is ANQGSEA in the germline V gene. This CDR3 is built from 14 residues. Trimming removed 4 bases from V and 6 bases from J, with 18 bases in between. CDR3 residues: CSVVSWDASSEAFF. In DNA form, the CDR3 reads TGCAGCGTTGTTAGTTGGGACGCTTCGTCTGAAGCTTTCTTT. Supplemented by reference TRBV29-1 and TRBJ1-1, the full variable domain reads SAVISQKPSRDICQRGTSLTIQCQVDSQVTMMFWYRQQPGQSLTLIATANQGSEATYESGFVIDKFPISRPNLTFSTLTVSNMSPEDSSIYLCSVVSWDASSEAFFGQGTRLTVV.

The table lists this clone with a few counts. The chain employs TRBV19 and TRBJ2-7; a weak D match, TRBD1 (5 bases). Between the trimmed V and J ends, which lost 7 bases and 4 bases, there was a span of 8 bases. Germline V lookup: CDR1 LNHDA, CDR2 SQIVND (reference sequence). This CDR3 comprises 11 residues. The CDR3 here is CASTAGYEQYF. CDR3 DNA: TGTGCCAGTACCGCAGGGTACGAGCAGTACTTC.

This clone was counted a single time. One end of the junction varies from germline; a read error may be responsible. The gene calls are TRBV7-7 and TRBJ1-4, with D possibly TRBD1 on 6 matching bases. The length of the CDR3 is 14 residues. The germline gives CDR1 SSHAT, CDR2 FNYEAQ (reference sequence). For the CDR3, the DNA is TGTGCTAGCAGCTTTTTGACAGGAAAGGAAAAACTGTTTTTT. Its translation: CASSFLTGKEKLFF.

This chain uses TRBV11-2 with TRBJ2-3, with a weak D call TRBD2 (6 bases). V was clipped by 1 base and J by 8 bases, with 13 bases between them. In germline, CDR1 is SGHAT, CDR2 FQNNGV. The CDR3 contains 14 residues. The CDR3 sequence: CASSLAGGRSTQYF. As DNA, the CDR3 is TGTGCCAGCAGCTTAGCCGGGGGACGGAGTACGCAGTATTTT.

The chain is built from TRBV9 and TRBJ1-4, with 9 positions matching TRBD1. The CDR3 loop spans 16 amino acids. Germline V gene data show CDR1 as SGDLS and CDR2 as YYNGEE. With 0 bases clipped from V and 8 bases from J, the junction kept 8 bases outside the gene matches. CDR3 amino acids: CASSVGNRGRKEKLFF. DNA of the CDR3: TGTGCCAGCAGCGTAGGGAACAGGGGGCGCAAGGAAAAACTGTTTTTT.

The rearrangement uses TRBV6-1 and TRBJ1-5, with unresolved D. The germline CDR1 and CDR2 sequences are MNHNS and SASEGT. CDR3 length: 13 amino acids. Trimming cost V 7 bases and J 0 bases, with 7 bases left between them. CDR3 sequence reads: CASTGYSNQPQHF. The CDR3 coding sequence is TGTGCCAGCACAGGCTATAGCAATCAGCCCCAGCATTTT.

V is TRBV19 and J is TRBJ2-7, with 8 bases matching TRBD1. The length of the CDR3 is 15 residues. Trimming removed 0 bases from V and 3 bases from J; junction bases left unmatched: 4. The germline gives CDR1 LNHDA, CDR2 SQIVND (reference sequence). The CDR3 spells CASSIETGALYEQYF. In nucleotides, the CDR3 is TGTGCCAGTAGTATAGAGACAGGGGCGCTCTACGAGCAGTACTTC.

V is TRBV6-1 and J is TRBJ2-5; TRBD2 matches 10 bases. V dropped 0 bases and J dropped 2; count of bases not matched to a gene: 3. From germline, CDR1 is MNHNS and CDR2 SASEGT. This CDR3 has 16 residues. The CDR3, as DNA: TGTGCCAGCAGTGAAGCCAGCGGGGGGGTACAAGAGACCCAGTACTTC. Amino acids: CASSEASGGVQETQYF.

The chain carries TRBV21-1 and TRBJ1-5; the listed D gene, TRBD1, was not tested against the DNA. TRBV21-1 is termed a pseudogene. CDR3 length: 15 residues. This CDR3 reads CASILGDRCNQPQHF. The CDR3 DNA reads as TGTGCCAGCATTCTAGGGGACAGGTGCAATCAGCCCCAGCATTTT.

V gene TRBV23-1 combines with J gene TRBJ1-1; TRBD1 agrees at 7 bases. TRBV23-1 is assigned to the ORF class and has an uncertain function. With 5 bases clipped from V and 4 bases from J, the junction kept 4 bases outside the gene matches. This CDR3 region has 13 residues. The CDR3 loop reads CASSDRVGTEAFF. CDR3 nucleotide sequence: TGCGCCAGCAGTGACAGGGTTGGCACTGAAGCTTTCTTT.

This chain joins TRBV19 and TRBJ2-7; D is uncertain. Germline V gene data show CDR1 as LNHDA and CDR2 as SQIVND (reference sequence). The CDR3 runs to 12 residues. V lost 5 bases to trimming and J lost 2 bases, with 7 bases between them. CDR3 in amino acids: CASSSRAYEQYF. The CDR3 DNA reads as TGTGCCAGTAGTTCCAGAGCCTACGAGCAGTACTTC.

The rearrangement uses TRBV11-2 and TRBJ2-3; 9 bases match TRBD2. The CDR3 sequence is 16 residues long. Trimming at V came to 5 bases and at J to 2 bases, leaving 8 bases not matched to a gene. The V gene's germline CDR1 is SGHAT and CDR2 FQNNGV. For the CDR3, the DNA is TGTGCCAGCAGCCCGGGGACTAGCAGAGACACAGATACGCAGTATTTT. Protein: CASSPGTSRDTDTQYF.

This rearrangement joins TRBV9 to TRBJ2-5; D not resolved. V was trimmed by 4 bases and J by 2 bases, leaving 9 bases between them. This CDR3 spans 13 amino acids. CDR1 and CDR2 (germline): SGDLS, YYNGEE. CDR3 loop: CASSPDPQETQYF. The DNA of the CDR3 is TGTGCCAGCAGCCCCGACCCGCAAGAGACCCAGTACTTC.

J is TRBJ2-6 and V is TRBV23-1; no firm D call. TRBV23-1 is reported as an ORF; its role is uncertain. The CDR3 is 14 amino acids. With 7 bases removed from V and 5 bases from J, the gap between germline ends came to 12 bases. In nucleotides, the CDR3 is TGCGCCAGCACGCAACAAAGTCGGGCCAACGTCCTGACTTTC. Its translation is CASTQQSRANVLTF.

V gene TRBV29-1 combines with J gene TRBJ2-7, with TRBD1 identical over 7 bases. The CDR3 spans 15 residues. Germline V gives CDR1 SQVTM, CDR2 ANQGSEA. Losses at the gene ends were 0 bases for V and 0 bases for J; bases not matched to a gene: 5. DNA of the CDR3: TGCAGCGTTGAAGACCGGGACAGCTTCTCCTACGAGCAGTACTTC. Its translation is CSVEDRDSFSYEQYF.

This clone was counted between two and nine times. V and J are TRBV7-3 and TRBJ2-1; perhaps TRBD1 as D (6 bases). V lost 5 bases and J 0 bases, leaving 11 bases between the germline ends. The V gene's germline CDR1 is SGHTA and CDR2 FQGTGA. There are 15 residues in the CDR3. The CDR3 DNA is TGTGCCAGCAGCGAGGGGGTGAGCTCCTACAATGAGCAGTTCTTC. Residues: CASSEGVSSYNEQFF.

V is TRBV15 and J is TRBJ1-5; D uncertain. CDR1 and CDR2 (germline): LNHNV, YYDKDF (reference sequence). This CDR3 contains 14 residues. V was clipped by 3 bases and J by 6 bases, with 12 bases between them. The DNA of the CDR3 is TGTGCCACCAGCAGGCCCGGGGAGGTTCAGCCCCAGCATTTT. Translating gives CATSRPGEVQPQHF.

This clone was seen more than once but under ten times. This chain links TRBV5-1 with TRBJ1-1; D gene uncertain. The CDR3 length is 13 residues. Germline-derived CDR1 and CDR2 are SGHRS and YFSETQ. V lost 0 bases, J lost 5 bases, and 8 bases lay in between. In DNA form, the CDR3 reads TGCGCCAGCAGCTTGGTGGTGGATACTGAAGCTTTCTTT. Its protein is CASSLVVDTEAFF.

V is TRBV19 and J is TRBJ2-7, with D possibly being TRBD2 (6 bases). The CDR3 is made up of 13 amino acids. CDR1 is LNHDA, CDR2 SQIVND, per germline (reference sequence). V gave up 3 bases and J gave up 4 bases, with 10 bases separating them. The CDR3: CASSILGGYEQYF. CDR3 bases: TGTGCCAGTAGTATTCTGGGGGGATACGAGCAGTACTTC.

V usage is TRBV11-2 and J usage is TRBJ1-6; 7 nucleotides line up with TRBD1. V was clipped by 6 bases and J by 7 bases; unmatched bases: 9. Germline CDR1 and CDR2: SGHAT and FQNNGV. The CDR3 extends over 15 amino acids. CDR3 bases: TGTGCCAGCAGGGCCGAGGGGGCGCGGAATTCACCCCTCCACTTT. Translated, it gives CASRAEGARNSPLHF.

This chain links TRBV29-1 with TRBJ1-2, with 8 bases identical to TRBD1. This CDR3 is built from 13 residues. CDR1 is SQVTM and CDR2 is ANQGSEA in the germline V gene. J gave up 1 base and V 6 bases, and 4 bases lay outside the gene matches. The CDR3 DNA reads TGCAGCGTCAGGACAGGGTATAACTATGGCTACACCTTC. Translating gives CSVRTGYNYGYTF.

The genes are TRBV2 and TRBJ2-5; 10 positions agree with TRBD2. Gene TRBJ2-7 matches the end of the DNA better, so the J call may be wrong. Per germline, CDR1 SNHLY and CDR2 FYNNEI. This CDR3 is 12 amino acids long. CDR3 sequence (DNA): TGTGCCAGCAGGCTAGCGGGAGCCGAGCAGTACTTC. Its translation: CASRLAGAEQYF.

J is TRBJ1-5 and V is TRBV18; possibly TRBD1 for D (5 bases). Germline loops: CDR1 KGHSH, CDR2 LQKENI. The V end was cut by 2 bases, the J end by 5 bases, with 13 bases between. CDR3 size: 15 residues. The CDR3 region has the DNA TGTGCCAGCTCACCATCAAAAGGGGAGGATCAGCCCCAGCATTTT. The encoded protein is CASSPSKGEDQPQHF.

The rearrangement joins TRBV6-9 to TRBJ1-3, with TRBD1 as a possible D gene (5 bases). This CDR3 is 14 amino acids long. Trimming took off 6 bases at V and 3 bases at J, with 12 bases between the two ends. The germline CDR1 and CDR2 sequences are MNHGY and SVAAGI. The chain's CDR3 is CASSLVGLGNTIYF. The DNA of the CDR3 is TGTGCCAGCAGCCTCGTGGGGCTTGGAAACACCATATATTTT.

This chain uses TRBV10-3 with TRBJ2-2; TRBD1 might be the D (5 bases). CDR1 and CDR2 (germline): ENHRY, SYGVKD. The germline V and J ends were trimmed by 0 bases and 6 bases, with 14 bases remaining between them. There are 16 residues in the CDR3. The CDR3 here is CAISESTGSEPGELFF. The CDR3 coding sequence is TGTGCCATCAGTGAGTCTACAGGTTCTGAACCCGGGGAGCTGTTTTTT.

On this clone itself: One end of the junction varies from germline; a read error may be responsible. V usage is TRBV7-7 and J usage is TRBJ2-7; D is uncertain. The V gene's germline CDR1 is SSHAT and CDR2 FNYEAQ (reference sequence). The CDR3 contains 14 residues. CDR3 sequence reads: CASSTSLSSREQYF. DNA for the CDR3: TGTGCTAGCAGCACATCCCTTAGTTCCCGCGAGCAGTACTTC.